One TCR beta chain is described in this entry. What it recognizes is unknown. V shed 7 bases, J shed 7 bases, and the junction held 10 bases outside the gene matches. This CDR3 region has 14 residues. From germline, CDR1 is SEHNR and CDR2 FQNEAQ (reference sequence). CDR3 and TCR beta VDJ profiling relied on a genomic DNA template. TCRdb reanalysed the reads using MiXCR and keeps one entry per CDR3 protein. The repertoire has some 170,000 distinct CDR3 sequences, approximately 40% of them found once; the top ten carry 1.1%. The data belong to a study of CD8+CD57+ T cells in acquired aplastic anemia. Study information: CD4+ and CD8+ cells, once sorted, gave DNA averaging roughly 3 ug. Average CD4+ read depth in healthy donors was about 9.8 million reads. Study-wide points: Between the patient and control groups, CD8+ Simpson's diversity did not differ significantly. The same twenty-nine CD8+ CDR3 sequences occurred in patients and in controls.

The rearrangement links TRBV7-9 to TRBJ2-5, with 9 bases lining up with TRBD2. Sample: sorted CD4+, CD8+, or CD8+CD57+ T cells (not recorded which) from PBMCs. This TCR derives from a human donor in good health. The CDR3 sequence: CASNPGLAIATQYF. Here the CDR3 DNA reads TGTGCCAGCAACCCAGGACTAGCGATCGCGACCCAGTACTTC. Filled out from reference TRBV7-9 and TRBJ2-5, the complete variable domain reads DTGVSQNPRHKITKRGQNVTFRCDPISEHNRLYWYRQTLGQGPEFLTYFQNEAQLEKSRLLSDRFSAERPKGSFSTLEIQRTEQGDSAMYLCASNPGLAIATQYFGPGTRLLVL.